These 27 T cell receptor beta chains were all obtained from the same sample, sequenced in a study of early T cells in non-severe SARS-CoV-2 infection. TCRdb passed the 5' RACE reads through MiXCR, listing each CDR3 protein once. Counted here are about 56,000 distinct CDR3 sequences, roughly 13% occurring once; the ten biggest clones make up 2.9%. The sequencing sample was made of whole blood. Source of these receptors: an adult who was a healthcare worker with PCR-confirmed SARS-CoV-2 infection or an uninfected control (not recorded which).

V is TRBV7-2 and J is TRBJ2-3; D unresolved. Germline-derived CDR1 and CDR2 are SGHTA and FQGNSA. V was clipped by 2 bases and J by 2 bases, with 8 bases between them. The CDR3 totals 14 residues. This chain's CDR3 is CASSLWGNTDTQYF. DNA for the CDR3: TGTGCCAGCAGCTTATGGGGAAACACAGATACGCAGTATTTT.

This clonotype was seen only a few times. The rearrangement links TRBV6-6 to TRBJ2-7; 10 bases map to TRBD1. Germline V gives CDR1 MNHNY, CDR2 SVGAGI (reference sequence). The CDR3 extends over 15 amino acids. J was trimmed by 4 bases and V by 2 bases; bases with no gene match: 5. As DNA, the CDR3 is TGTGCCAGCAGTTACATCGACAGGGGGCAGTACGAGCAGTACTTC. Translating it yields CASSYIDRGQYEQYF.

This clonotype has ten or more counts. The rearrangement uses TRBV7-6 and TRBJ2-1; 14 bases align to TRBD2. V dropped 4 bases and J dropped 10; count of bases not matched to a gene: 3. The CDR3 is made up of 14 amino acids. Germline loops: CDR1 SGHVS, CDR2 FNYEAQ. Here the CDR3 reads CASSWTSGGLEQFF. CDR3 in DNA: TGTGCCAGCAGCTGGACTAGCGGGGGGCTGGAGCAGTTCTTC.

This clonotype was seen at least ten times. This chain connects TRBV6-2 or TRBV6-3 to TRBJ2-7; 11 bases match TRBD2. The germline V gene has CDR1 MNHEY and CDR2 SVGEGT. V lost 8 bases and J lost 3; bases outside the gene matches: 3. This CDR3 is built from 13 residues. CDR3 DNA: TGTGCCAGCGCCGGGACTAGCGGCTACGAGCAGTACTTC. Translating it yields CASAGTSGYEQYF.

The table lists this clonotype with many counts. This chain links TRBV5-1 with TRBJ2-7; D assignment may be TRBD1 or TRBD2 (6 bases each). This CDR3 has 14 residues. From germline, CDR1 is SGHRS and CDR2 YFSETQ. V was pared by 4 bases and J by 4 bases, with 15 bases between. CDR3 protein: CASSGGTGQYEQYF. CDR3 nucleotide sequence: TGCGCCAGCAGCGGGGGGACGGGACAATACGAGCAGTACTTC.

A few counts support this clonotype. V is TRBV29-1 and J is TRBJ2-7, with D perhaps matching TRBD2 (5 bases). Germline assignment: CDR1 SQVTM and CDR2 ANQGSEA. This CDR3 spans 13 amino acids. The V gene lost 3 bases and the J gene lost 3 bases, with 12 bases spanning the gap. For the CDR3, the DNA is TGCAGCGTTGACGGGGTAGCCGACTACGAGCAGTACTTC. Translating gives CSVDGVADYEQYF.

This clonotype came up many times. The V and J genes are TRBV28 and TRBJ2-5, with 11 bases lining up with TRBD2. The V segment lost 5 bases and the J segment 5 bases; nucleotides outside the gene matches: 7. Germline V gene sequence: CDR1 MDHEN, CDR2 SYDVKM. CDR3 length: 15 amino acids. Here the CDR3 reads CASSVRLAGRETQYF. CDR3 coding DNA: TGTGCCAGCAGTGTACGACTAGCGGGACGGGAGACCCAGTACTTC.

The sample holds a few counts of this clonotype. The chain has TRBV21-1 and TRBJ2-1; TRBD1 is the table's D call, not checked against the DNA. TRBV21-1 is reported as a pseudogene. There are 14 residues in the CDR3. The CDR3 protein is CASWGTPSYNEQFF. The CDR3 DNA reads TGTGCCAGTTGGGGGACCCCCTCCTACAATGAGCAGTTCTTC.

The rearrangement uses TRBV6-6 and TRBJ2-3, with 11 bases that match TRBD1. The V gene's germline CDR1 is MNHNY and CDR2 SVGAGI (reference sequence). The CDR3 has 15 amino acids. J was trimmed by 5 bases and V by 4 bases; bases with no gene match: 5. The CDR3 here is CASSSRDRGLDTQYF. Written as DNA, the CDR3 is TGTGCCAGCAGTTCCCGGGACAGGGGGTTAGATACGCAGTATTTT.

In its sample, this clonotype was seen many times. The chain combines TRBV29-1 with TRBJ1-1; weak D call: TRBD1 (5 bases). The CDR3 covers 10 residues. V lost 6 bases and J 5 bases, leaving 7 bases between the germline ends. Germline CDR1 is SQVTM and CDR2 is ANQGSEA. CDR3 nucleotide sequence: TGCAGCGTCCGACAGACTGAAGCTTTCTTT. This encodes CSVRQTEAFF.

This chain uses TRBV27 with TRBJ2-1, with D possibly being TRBD1 (6 bases). The CDR3 extends over 11 amino acids. V shed 10 bases and J shed 9 bases, with 13 bases lying between them. Germline CDR1 reads MNHEY; CDR2 reads SMNVEV (reference sequence). CDR3 nucleotide sequence: TGTGCCATCATGAGGGGGTTTGAGCAGTTCTTC. Translating it yields CAIMRGFEQFF.

This clonotype was seen a handful of times. This chain connects TRBV19 to TRBJ2-4, with D perhaps matching TRBD2 (5 bases). CDR1 and CDR2 from the germline V gene are LNHDA and SQIVND (reference sequence). V dropped 1 base and J dropped 9 bases, with 13 bases sitting between them. The CDR3 is made up of 14 amino acids. The CDR3 spells CASSIGRVSGIQYF. CDR3 DNA: TGTGCCAGTAGTATAGGTAGGGTAAGCGGCATTCAGTACTTC.

The chain uses TRBV3-1 and TRBJ2-1; 7 bases line up with TRBD2. J was trimmed by 6 bases and V by 4 bases; bases with no gene match: 12. Germline CDR1 reads LGHDT; CDR2 reads YNNKEL (reference sequence). The CDR3 is 16 amino acids. The CDR3 sequence is CASSPPGGSPGNEQFF. The CDR3 bases are TGTGCCAGCAGCCCCCCTGGCGGGAGTCCCGGCAATGAGCAGTTCTTC.

This clonotype was seen many times. The CDR3, as DNA: TGTGCCATCGCGAGACAGGACTACACTGAAGCTTTCTTT. Amino acid sequence: CAIARQDYTEAFF. The V call is TRBV10-3, the J call TRBJ1-1; D is perhaps TRBD1 (6 bases). The V end was cut by 8 bases, the J end by 3 bases, with 13 bases between. This CDR3 region has 13 residues. In germline, CDR1 is ENHRY, CDR2 SYGVKD.

This clonotype showed up just a few times. The chain employs TRBV24-1 and TRBJ2-2; 10 nucleotides align to TRBD1. CDR1 is KGHDR and CDR2 is SFDVKD in the germline V gene. V trimming: 5 bases; J trimming: 3 bases; junction bases outside the gene matches: 2. CDR3 size: 15 residues. The CDR3 sequence is CATSVGTGDTGELFF. As DNA, the CDR3 is TGTGCCACCAGTGTCGGGACAGGGGACACCGGGGAGCTGTTTTTT.

This clonotype was seen repeatedly, ten times or more. The rearrangement joins TRBV12-3 or TRBV12-4 to TRBJ1-2; D perhaps matches TRBD1 (5 bases). V gave up 10 bases and J gave up 3 bases, with 18 bases separating them. This CDR3 comprises 14 residues. The CDR3 DNA sequence: TGTGCCACTTACCCGGGGGGTTCTTACTATGGCTACACCTTC. It codes for CATYPGGSYYGYTF.

The CDR3 is CASSQSTGGMAKNIQYF. The CDR3 DNA follows: TGTGCCAGCAGCCAAAGTACAGGGGGAATGGCCAAAAACATTCAGTACTTC. V and J are TRBV7-9 and TRBJ2-4, with 8 bases identical to TRBD1. V dropped 5 bases and J dropped 1; count of bases not matched to a gene: 10. This CDR3 has 17 residues. Germline CDR1 is SEHNR and CDR2 is FQNEAQ (reference sequence). Using reference TRBV7-9 and TRBJ2-4 for the parts outside the CDR3, the full variable domain is DTGVSQNPRHKITKRGQNVTFRCDPISEHNRLYWYRQTLGQGPEFLTYFQNEAQLEKSRLLSDRFSAERPKGSFSTLEIQRTEQGDSAMYLCASSQSTGGMAKNIQYFGAGTRLSVL.

As regards this clonotype: Given a much more abundant clone one base away, this may be a read error. The chain has TRBV6-5 and TRBJ2-7; D may be TRBD1 or TRBD2 (5 bases each). Per germline, CDR1 MNHEY and CDR2 SVGAGI. The length of the CDR3 is 12 residues. The CDR3 protein is CASRGRGYEQNF. DNA of the CDR3: TGTGCCAGCAGGGGACGGGGCTACGAGCAGAACTTC.

This clonotype came up a few times. The V and J genes are TRBV7-9 and TRBJ2-3, with 12 bases identical to TRBD2. The germline V gene encodes CDR1 SEHNR and CDR2 FQNEAQ (reference sequence). CDR3 length: 15 residues. V gave up 5 bases and J gave up 5 bases; unmatched junction bases: 5. In nucleotides, the CDR3 is TGTGCCAGCAGCCTCGGACTAGCGGGAATAGATACGCAGTATTTT. Its translation is CASSLGLAGIDTQYF.

This clonotype was found many times. The CDR3 here is CASRQGPNTEAFF. CDR3 nucleotides: TGTGCCAGCAGACAGGGCCCGAACACTGAAGCTTTCTTT. This sequence joins TRBV11-1 and TRBJ1-1; tentatively, D is TRBD1 (6 bases). Germline V gene data show CDR1 as SGHAT and CDR2 as FQDESV (reference sequence). V lost 6 bases to trimming and J lost 1 base, with 9 bases between them. The CDR3 has 13 residues.

There are many counts of this clonotype. The chain joins TRBV18 to TRBJ2-1; possible D gene TRBD1, 5 bases. The CDR3 is 18 amino acids. Germline-derived CDR1 and CDR2 are KGHSH and LQKENI. V dropped 4 bases and J dropped 4 bases, with 23 bases sitting between them. The CDR3 region is CASSRESSGQDQYNEQFF. The CDR3 coding sequence is TGTGCCAGCTCACGCGAGTCGTCAGGGCAGGATCAATACAATGAGCAGTTCTTC.

This clonotype came up many times. This chain links TRBV11-3 with TRBJ1-2, with a tentative D call TRBD1 (5 bases). The CDR3 runs 16 residues. Germline CDR1 reads SGHNT; CDR2 reads YENEEA. V gave up 1 base and J gave up 6 bases, with 18 bases separating them. Here the CDR3 DNA reads TGTGCCAGCAGCTTAGGGGAAGGGACTTTGGAAAATGGCTACACCTTC. Its protein is CASSLGEGTLENGYTF.

This clonotype occurred many times. This rearrangement joins TRBV20-1 to TRBJ2-7; no reliable D call. Germline values: CDR1 DFQATT, CDR2 SNEGSKA (reference sequence). With 1 base removed from V and 1 base from J, the gap between germline ends came to 11 bases. This CDR3 comprises 14 residues. The CDR3 DNA is TGCAGTGCTAGAGGGCAGGCTTTTTCCTACGAGCAGTACTTC. It translates to CSARGQAFSYEQYF.

CDR3 nucleotide sequence: TGTGCCAGCAGTGACCGGGCCCAGACCCAGTACTTC. This sequence encodes CASSDRAQTQYF. V usage is TRBV25-1 and J usage is TRBJ2-5; D uncertain. This CDR3 comprises 12 residues. V lost 3 bases, J lost 6 bases, and 8 bases lay in between. Per germline, CDR1 MGHDK and CDR2 SYGVNS.

This clonotype was found a few times. The chain combines TRBV23-1 with TRBJ1-6; D remains unclear. TRBV23-1 is identified as an open reading frame with a role that is uncertain. V gave up 6 bases and J gave up 12 bases, with 9 bases separating them. The CDR3 is 11 amino acids. CDR3 DNA sequence: TGCGCCAGCAGCCCGCCTCGACCCCTCCACTTT. Its translation: CASSPPRPLHF.

V gene TRBV5-8 combines with J gene TRBJ2-1; D is unclear. CDR1 and CDR2 (germline): SGHTS, YDEGEE. V was cut by 4 bases and J by 6 bases, with 23 bases left in between. CDR3 length equals 17 residues. CDR3 in DNA: TGTGCCAGCAGCCTTCGTAGTAATAGGGCTGGTATCAATGAGCAGTTCTTC. It is translated as CASSLRSNRAGINEQFF.

This clonotype showed up just a few times. V gene TRBV2 combines with J gene TRBJ2-2, with D possibly TRBD2 on 6 matching bases. The CDR3 is 13 amino acids. The germline CDR1 and CDR2 sequences are SNHLY and FYNNEI. The V gene lost 5 bases and the J gene lost 5 bases, with 9 bases spanning the gap. The CDR3 region has the DNA TGTGCCAGCAGTCTCGGGAGTACCGGGGAGCTGTTTTTT. Translated: CASSLGSTGELFF.